This TCR beta chain was sequenced during a study of T cells in women clearing cervical HPV infection (dated by TCRdb to 2017 to 2018). With regard to the full study: The cases were approximately 23 women with histologically confirmed HPV16-related CIN3 or worse, and 2 of those women had invasive cancers. Among cases, blood sampling occurred a median of about 160 days after lesion detection, with an interquartile range of roughly 90 to 200 days. HLA typing was available for only a few women, so HLA type could not be excluded as a confounder. The controls were 25 to 30 women whose single incident HPV16 infection cleared within 12 months with no development of precancer or cancer. The exploratory proof-of-principle case-control study was nested within the Guanacaste HPV Natural History Study in Costa Rica and compared TCR repertoires across cervical HPV16 outcomes. As quality controls, five blinded duplicates were added to each group, bringing the total to roughly 60 samples made up of around 50 participants and 10 or so replicates. Case blood was taken at the visit when the lesion was first identified, whereas control blood was taken when infection was no longer detected. In the parent cohort, around 10,000 women aged 18 or older were enrolled in Guanacaste, Costa Rica, during about 1993 to 1994 and were followed for six to seven years. Cases were matched to controls by age within five years and by the year the sample was collected. Cases had a median age of approximately 35 years compared with approximately 40 for controls, and baseline characteristics showed no significant differences between the groups. The study at large found these results: TCR repertoire richness was significantly higher in CIN3+ cases than in controls across sequencing depths, while evenness did not differ. Cases were distinguished from controls with an estimated AUC of approximately 0.83 by random forest classifiers combining richness and V gene abundances. Lower TRBV6-7 relative abundance was observed in cases than in controls (around 0.1% versus 0.15%; Bonferroni P = 0.0008). The cross-sectional design could not show whether the associations came before the infection or were a result of it, and neither effector/memory subsets nor HPV-specific T cells were isolated. T-cell numbers per sample were unknown, so richness differences could reflect varying T-cell content rather than repertoire biology.

TCR beta CDR3 regions were amplified by multiplex PCR using the immunoSEQ assay from an average of roughly 1,300 ng genomic DNA per sample. Primer bias was corrected in the assay by using a complete synthetic TCR repertoire to establish an amplification baseline. The amplicons were sequenced on the Illumina platform. Concerning the study's data processing: Sequences were error-corrected by clustering with frequency ratios and a modified nearest-neighbor algorithm and were then analyzed in the immunoSEQ Analyzer with IMGT gene definitions. At each rarefaction depth, TCR richness and evenness were averaged across 20 rarefaction repeats, and samples with fewer sequences than that depth were excluded. Relative abundances of V, D and J genes were compared between groups using Wilcoxon rank sum tests, with FDR correction applied. An intraclass correlation of roughly 96% for TCR richness and an average of about 77% across some 69 gene segments were obtained from the blinded duplicates. In TCRdb, the immuneACCESS table is reduced to in-frame sequences with V and J assigned. These tables do not hold every clone; where another copy was compared, an unresolved V gene accounts for under half, and the others remain unexplained. V, J and clone size were drawn from that table, and D and trimming were deduced from the DNA. In this sample's table one finds 18,000 or so clones. Together, the top ten hold under 15% of the sample.

Turning to this clone: Its antigen is not yet known. The observed sequence ends 3 residues before the CDR3 terminus, with the missing tail filled in from the germline J gene.

Taken from the germline V gene, the CDR1 and CDR2 loops are KGHSH and LQKENI. Including cysteine and phenylalanine, the CDR3 has 14 amino acids. The 33 bases shown cover part of the CDR3, and their frame starts at base 1. V is reduced by 3 bases and J by 10 bases, leaving a spacing of 13 bases between them. Every participant had a single incident cervical HPV16 infection, and prevalent HPV16 infections were excluded. Cervical HPV DNA was detected with MY09/MY11 PCR, and genotyping was done with dot-blot hybridization. Less than 19 mL of heparinized blood was centrifuged, after which the buffy coat was aliquoted, frozen at -30 degrees C, and then stored at -80 degrees C. Genomic DNA was extracted from buffy coat specimens using QIAGEN kits.

The sequence is built from TRBV18 and TRBJ1-6; 5 matching bases give a weak D call of TRBD1. Sequencing input: blood buffy coat. The clonotype originates from a woman aged 18-70 years with a cervical HPV16 infection that either progressed to CIN3+ or cleared (not recorded which). CDR3 protein: CASSPIQDPSPLHF. Incomplete CDR3 DNA: TGTGCCAGCTCACCTATACAGGACCCCTCACCC.